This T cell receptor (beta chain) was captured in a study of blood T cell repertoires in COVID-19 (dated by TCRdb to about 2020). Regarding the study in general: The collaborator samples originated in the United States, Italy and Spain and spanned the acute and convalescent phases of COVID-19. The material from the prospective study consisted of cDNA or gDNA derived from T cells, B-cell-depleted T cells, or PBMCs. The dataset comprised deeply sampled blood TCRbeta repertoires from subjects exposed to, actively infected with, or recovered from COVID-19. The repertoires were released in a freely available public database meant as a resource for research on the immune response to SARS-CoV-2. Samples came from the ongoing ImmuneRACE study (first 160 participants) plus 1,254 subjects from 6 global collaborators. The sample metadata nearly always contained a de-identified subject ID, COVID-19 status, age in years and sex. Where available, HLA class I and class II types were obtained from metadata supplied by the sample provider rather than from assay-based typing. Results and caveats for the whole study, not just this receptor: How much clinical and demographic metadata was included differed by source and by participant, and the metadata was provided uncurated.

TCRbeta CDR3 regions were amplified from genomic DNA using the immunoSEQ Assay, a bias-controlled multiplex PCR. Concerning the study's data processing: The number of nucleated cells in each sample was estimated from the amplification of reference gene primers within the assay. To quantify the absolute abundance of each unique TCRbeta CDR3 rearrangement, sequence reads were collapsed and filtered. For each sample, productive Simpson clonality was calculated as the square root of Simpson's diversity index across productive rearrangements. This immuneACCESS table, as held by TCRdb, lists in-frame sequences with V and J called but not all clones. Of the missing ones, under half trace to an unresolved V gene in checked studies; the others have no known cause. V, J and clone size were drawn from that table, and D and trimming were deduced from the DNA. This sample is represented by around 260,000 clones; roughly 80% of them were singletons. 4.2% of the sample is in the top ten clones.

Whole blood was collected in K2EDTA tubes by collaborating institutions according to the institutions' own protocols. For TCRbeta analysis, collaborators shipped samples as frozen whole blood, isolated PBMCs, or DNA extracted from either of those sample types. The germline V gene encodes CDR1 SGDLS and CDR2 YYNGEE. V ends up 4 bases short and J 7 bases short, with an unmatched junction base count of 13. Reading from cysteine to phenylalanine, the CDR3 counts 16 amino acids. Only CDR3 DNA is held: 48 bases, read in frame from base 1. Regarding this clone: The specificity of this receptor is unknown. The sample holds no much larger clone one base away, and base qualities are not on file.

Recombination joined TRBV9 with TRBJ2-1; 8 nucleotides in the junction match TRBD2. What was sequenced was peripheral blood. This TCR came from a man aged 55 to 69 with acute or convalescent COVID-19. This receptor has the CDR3 CASSPRGGPVRNEQFF. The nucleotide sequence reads TGTGCCAGCAGCCCACGGGGGGGCCCGGTTCGAAATGAGCAGTTCTTC.